This T cell receptor beta chain appears in the sequencing data of a study of blood T cell repertoires in COVID-19. In the study overall: T cells, B-cell-depleted T cells, or PBMCs provided the cDNA or gDNA that served as material.

This clone has a single count. V lost 4 bases to trimming and J lost 4 bases, with 19 bases between them. This CDR3 contains 17 residues. Germline values: CDR1 LNHNV, CDR2 YYDKDF (reference sequence). One Seattle source followed patients from active infection through their disease course. Method: immunoSEQ multiplex PCR; TCRdb's copy keeps in-frame clones and lacks some. The repertoire holds over 120,000 clones, 75% to 85% seen once, with approximately 5.2% in the top ten. This receptor was obtained from a woman aged 65 to 85 with COVID-19, enrolled during active disease. The rearrangement links TRBV15 to TRBJ1-4, with D perhaps TRBD1 (5 bases). Sample: peripheral blood. This CDR3 reads CATSKTPGQGFNEKLFF. As DNA, the CDR3 is TGTGCCACCAGCAAGACCCCCGGGCAGGGTTTTAATGAAAAACTGTTTTTT.